This TCR beta chain comes out of a study of CD8 T cells in Susac syndrome. Stable or active relapsing-remitting multiple sclerosis, untreated and meeting revised McDonald criteria, defined the controls. FACS was used to enrich TEMRA cells, whereas the CD8+ and CD4+ T cells were obtained by negative isolation. In its sample, this clonotype was seen a few times. When the RNA was reverse transcribed, random hexamers were used with an input of about 0.5 to 1 ug. The immunoSEQ assay covered 54 Vbeta and 13 Jbeta segments for CDR3. TCRdb re-analysed the immunoSEQ multiplex PCR reads in MiXCR, keeping a single row per CDR3 protein. The profile covers about 300,000 distinct CDR3 sequences, with roughly 90% appearing a single time and around 0.2% taken by the ten largest. Between the trimmed V and J ends, which lost 2 bases and 0 bases, there was a span of 5 bases. This CDR3 is built from 12 residues. Germline CDR1 is GTSNPN and CDR2 is SVGIG (reference sequence).

The rearrangement joins TRBV30 to TRBJ2-7, with D unresolved. The sequence came from a human donor with multiple sclerosis. Source material: CD8+ T cells from PBMCs. The CDR3 is CAWSLDSYEQYF. The CDR3 nucleotides read TGTGCCTGGAGTTTGGACTCCTACGAGCAGTACTTC.